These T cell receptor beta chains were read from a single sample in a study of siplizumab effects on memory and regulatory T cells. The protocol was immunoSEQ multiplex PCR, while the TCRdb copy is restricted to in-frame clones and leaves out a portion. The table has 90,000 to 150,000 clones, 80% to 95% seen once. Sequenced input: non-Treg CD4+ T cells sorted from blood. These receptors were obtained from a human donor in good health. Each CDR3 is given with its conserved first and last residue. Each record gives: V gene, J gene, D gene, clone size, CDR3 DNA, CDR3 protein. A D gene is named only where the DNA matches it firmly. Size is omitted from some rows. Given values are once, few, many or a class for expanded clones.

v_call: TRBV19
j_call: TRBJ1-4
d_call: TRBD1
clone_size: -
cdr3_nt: TGTGCCAGAGGGACAGGGGATGTTAGAACTAATGAAAAACTGTTTTTT
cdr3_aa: CARGTGDVRTNEKLFF

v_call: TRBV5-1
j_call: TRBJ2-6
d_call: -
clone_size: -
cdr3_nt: TGCGCCAGCAGCTTACCAGGGTTAATCCCTGGGGCCAACGTCCTGACTTTC
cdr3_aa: CASSLPGLIPGANVLTF

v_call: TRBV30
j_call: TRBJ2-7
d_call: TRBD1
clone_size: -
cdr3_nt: TGTGCCTGGCGGGACAGGGCCTACGAGCAGTACTTC
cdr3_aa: CAWRDRAYEQYF

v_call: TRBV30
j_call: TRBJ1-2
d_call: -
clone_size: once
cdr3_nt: TGTGCCTGGAGTGCTTCCCCGGGACGGAACTATGGCTACACCTTC
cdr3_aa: CAWSASPGRNYGYTF

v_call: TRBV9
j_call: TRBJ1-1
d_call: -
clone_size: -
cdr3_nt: TGTGCCAGCAGCGTCCGCGTGAACACTGAAGCTTTCTTT
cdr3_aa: CASSVRVNTEAFF

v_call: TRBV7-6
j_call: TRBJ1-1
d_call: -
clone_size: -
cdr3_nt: TGTGCCAGCAGCCGAAACCCAGGGGTGAACACTGAAGCTTTCTTT
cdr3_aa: CASSRNPGVNTEAFF

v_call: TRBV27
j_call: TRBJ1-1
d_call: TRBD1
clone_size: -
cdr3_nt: TGTGCCAGCAGGTCGGACAGGGGGTTCCCTGAAGCTTTCTTT
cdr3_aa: CASRSDRGFPEAFF

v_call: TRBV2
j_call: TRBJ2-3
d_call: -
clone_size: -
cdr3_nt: TGTGCCAGCGTCGGGACAACCCTGGGCACAGATACGCAGTATTTT
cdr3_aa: CASVGTTLGTDTQYF

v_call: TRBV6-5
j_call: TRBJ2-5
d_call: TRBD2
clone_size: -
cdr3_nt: TGTGCCAGCAGAGATAGCGGGGGAAAAGAGACCCAGTACTTC
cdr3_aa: CASRDSGGKETQYF

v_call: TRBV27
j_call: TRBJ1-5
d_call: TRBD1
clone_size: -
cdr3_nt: TGTGCCAGCAGTCGCAAACCCTTACAGGGGTCGAGCAATCAGCCCCAGCATTTT
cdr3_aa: CASSRKPLQGSSNQPQHF

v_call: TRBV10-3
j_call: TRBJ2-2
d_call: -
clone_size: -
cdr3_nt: TGTGCCATCAGGGTCTTGAACACCGGGGAGCTGTTTTTT
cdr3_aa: CAIRVLNTGELFF

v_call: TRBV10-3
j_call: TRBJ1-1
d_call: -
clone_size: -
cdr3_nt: TGTGCCATCGGTACAACCATGAACACTGAAGCTTTCTTT
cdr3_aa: CAIGTTMNTEAFF

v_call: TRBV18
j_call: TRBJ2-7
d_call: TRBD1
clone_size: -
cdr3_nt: TGTGCCAGCTCAGGGGACAGGGGGGAGCAGTACTTC
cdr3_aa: CASSGDRGEQYF

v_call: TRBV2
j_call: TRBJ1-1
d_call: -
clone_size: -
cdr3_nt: TGTGCCAGCAAGGGGGGCCTTGTGGGTGTCGCCGCTTTCTTT
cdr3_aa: CASKGGLVGVAAFF

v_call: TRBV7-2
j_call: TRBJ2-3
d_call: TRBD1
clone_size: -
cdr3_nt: TGTGCCAGCAGCTGGGACAGTTTGCAGTATTTT
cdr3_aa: CASSWDSLQYF

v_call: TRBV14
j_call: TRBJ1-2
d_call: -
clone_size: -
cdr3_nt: TGTGCCAGCAGCCAAGGGATGACAGACCTAAACTATGGCTACACCTTC
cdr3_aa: CASSQGMTDLNYGYTF

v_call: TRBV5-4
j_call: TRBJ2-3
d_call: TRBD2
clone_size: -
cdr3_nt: TGTGCCAGCAGCAGGACTAGCGGCACAGATACGCAGTATTTT
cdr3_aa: CASSRTSGTDTQYF

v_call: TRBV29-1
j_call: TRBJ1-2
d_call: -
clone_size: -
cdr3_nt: TGCAGCGTTGGGAGGCAGGGCTATGGCTACACCTTC
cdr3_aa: CSVGRQGYGYTF

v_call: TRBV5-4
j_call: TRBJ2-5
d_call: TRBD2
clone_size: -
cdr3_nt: TGTGCCAGCAGCCTACTAGCGTCTGGGGAGACCCAGTACTTC
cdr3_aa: CASSLLASGETQYF

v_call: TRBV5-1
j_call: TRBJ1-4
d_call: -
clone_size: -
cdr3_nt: TGCGCCAGCAGCGAAACAGGGAGGGGGACTGCAACTAATGAAAAACTGTTTTTT
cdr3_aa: CASSETGRGTATNEKLFF

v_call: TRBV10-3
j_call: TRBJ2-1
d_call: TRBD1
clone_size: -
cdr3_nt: TGTGCCATCAGTGAGTCTGGACAGGGGGCTGGATCCTACAATGAGCAGTTCTTC
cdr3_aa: CAISESGQGAGSYNEQFF

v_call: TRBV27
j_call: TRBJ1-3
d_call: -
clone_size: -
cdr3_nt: TGTGCCAGCAGTTTACCGCCCTCTGGAAACACCATATATTTT
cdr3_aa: CASSLPPSGNTIYF

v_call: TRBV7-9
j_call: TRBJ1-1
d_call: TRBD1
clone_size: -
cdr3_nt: TGTGCCAGCAGCTCAATCGGACAGGGATACACTGAAGCTTTCTTT
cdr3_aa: CASSSIGQGYTEAFF

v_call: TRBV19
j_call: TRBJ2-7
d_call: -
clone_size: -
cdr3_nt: TGTGCCAGTAGTATCGACGGCACCTACGAGCAGTACTTC
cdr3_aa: CASSIDGTYEQYF

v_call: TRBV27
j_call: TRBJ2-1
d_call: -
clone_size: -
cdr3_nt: TGTGCCAGCAGGAACCGGGCTAATGAGCAGTTCTTC
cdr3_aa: CASRNRANEQFF

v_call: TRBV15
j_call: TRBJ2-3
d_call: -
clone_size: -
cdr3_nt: TGTGCCACCAGCAGAGGGAGAGGGTCAGATACGCAGTATTTT
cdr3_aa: CATSRGRGSDTQYF

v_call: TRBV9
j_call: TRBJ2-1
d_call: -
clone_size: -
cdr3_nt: TGTGCCAGCAGCGTAGCTACGGGGGCGGGAAACAATGAGCAGTTCTTC
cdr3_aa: CASSVATGAGNNEQFF

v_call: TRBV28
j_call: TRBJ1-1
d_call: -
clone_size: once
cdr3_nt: TGTGCCAGCAGTTTGGGGTTGAAGGTAGCTTTCTTT
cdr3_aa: CASSLGLKVAFF

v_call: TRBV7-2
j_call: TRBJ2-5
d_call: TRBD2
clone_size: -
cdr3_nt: TGTGCCAGCAGCTCTAGCGGGGGGGGTCGAGAGACCCAGTACTTC
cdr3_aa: CASSSSGGGRETQYF

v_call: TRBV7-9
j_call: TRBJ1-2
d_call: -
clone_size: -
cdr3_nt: TGTGCCAGCAGCCCCACCGGGACGGTTTTCTATGGCTACACCTTC
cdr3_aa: CASSPTGTVFYGYTF

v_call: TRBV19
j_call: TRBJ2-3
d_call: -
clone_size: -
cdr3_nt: TGTGCCAGTAGTCTGAGGTCCGATACGCAGTATTTT
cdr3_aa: CASSLRSDTQYF

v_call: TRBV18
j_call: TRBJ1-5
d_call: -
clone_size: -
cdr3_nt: TGTGCCAGCTCACCTCAATACCGGGATCAGCCCCAGCATTTT
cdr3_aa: CASSPQYRDQPQHF

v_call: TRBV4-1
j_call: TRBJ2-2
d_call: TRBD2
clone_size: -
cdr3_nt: TGCGCCAGCAGCCAACCTCTAGCGGGGGGGCGATTCACCGGGGAGCTGTTTTTT
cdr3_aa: CASSQPLAGGRFTGELFF

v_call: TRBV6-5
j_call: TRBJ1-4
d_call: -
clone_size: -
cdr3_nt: TGTGCCAGCGCCTCAACTAATGAAAAACTGTTTTTT
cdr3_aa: CASASTNEKLFF

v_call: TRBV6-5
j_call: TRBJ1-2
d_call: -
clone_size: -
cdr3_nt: TGTGCCAGCGTGGGGAGTCCGGACCGTGGCTATGGCTACACCTTC
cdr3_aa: CASVGSPDRGYGYTF

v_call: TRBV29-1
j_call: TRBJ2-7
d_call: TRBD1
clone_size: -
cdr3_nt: TGCAGCGTCGCTTCCCAGGGGGCTGTCTCCTACGAGCAGTACTTC
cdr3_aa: CSVASQGAVSYEQYF

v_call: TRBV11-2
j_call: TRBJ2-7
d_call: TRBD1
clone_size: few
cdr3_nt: TGTGCCAGCAGCCTAACAGGGGGCGCGGAGTCGGCCGAGCAGTACTTC
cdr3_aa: CASSLTGGAESAEQYF

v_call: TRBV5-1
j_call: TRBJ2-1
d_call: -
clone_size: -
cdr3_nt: TGCGCCAGCAGAGCCGCCGGGACACAGAACAATGAGCAGTTCTTC
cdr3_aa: CASRAAGTQNNEQFF

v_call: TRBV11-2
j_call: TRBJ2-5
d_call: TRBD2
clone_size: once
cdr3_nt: TGTGCCAGCAGCTTGCTAGCGGGGTACCAAGAGACCCAGTACTTC
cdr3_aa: CASSLLAGYQETQYF

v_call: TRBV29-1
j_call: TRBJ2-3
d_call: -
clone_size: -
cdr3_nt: TGCAGCGTTACAAGCGGCACAGATACGCAGTATTTT
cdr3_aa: CSVTSGTDTQYF

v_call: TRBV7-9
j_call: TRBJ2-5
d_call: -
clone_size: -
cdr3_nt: TGTGCCAGCAGCTTAGCTGGTCAGGTCGAGACCCAGTACTTC
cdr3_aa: CASSLAGQVETQYF

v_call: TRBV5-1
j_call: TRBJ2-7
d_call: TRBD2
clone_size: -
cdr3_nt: TGCGCCAGCAGCCGGGTAGCGGGGGGGCCGAACGAGCAGTACTTC
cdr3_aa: CASSRVAGGPNEQYF

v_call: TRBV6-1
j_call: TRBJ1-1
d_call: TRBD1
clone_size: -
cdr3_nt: TGTGCCAGCGAAACAGGGGGCGGGAACACTGAAGCTTTCTTT
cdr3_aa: CASETGGGNTEAFF

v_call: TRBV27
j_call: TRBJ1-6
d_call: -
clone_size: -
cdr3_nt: -
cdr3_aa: CASSSSRTRTNSPLHF

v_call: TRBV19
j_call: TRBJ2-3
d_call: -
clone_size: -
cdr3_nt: TGTGCCAGTAGTAAAGAACTAATTCTGTATTTT
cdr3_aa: CASSKELILYF

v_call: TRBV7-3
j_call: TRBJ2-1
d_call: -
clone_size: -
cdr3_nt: TGTGCCAGCAACTCACCCACGGAGAACAATGAGCAGTTCTTC
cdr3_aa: CASNSPTENNEQFF

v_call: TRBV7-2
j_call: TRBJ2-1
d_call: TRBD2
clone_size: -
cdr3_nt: TGTGCCAGCGGGACTAGCGGGGGTAATGAGCAGTTCTTC
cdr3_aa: CASGTSGGNEQFF

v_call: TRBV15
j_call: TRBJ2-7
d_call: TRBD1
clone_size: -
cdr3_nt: TGTGCCACCAGCAGTCCCGGGACAGGGGCCTACGAGCAGTACTTC
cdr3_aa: CATSSPGTGAYEQYF

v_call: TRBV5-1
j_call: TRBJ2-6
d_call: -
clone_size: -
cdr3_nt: TGCGCCAGCAGGTTCTTATCGCCCTCTGGGGCCAACGTCCTGACTTTC
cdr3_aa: CASRFLSPSGANVLTF

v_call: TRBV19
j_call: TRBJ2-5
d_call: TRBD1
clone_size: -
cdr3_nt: TGTGCCAGTAGTATGACAGGGGGCTGGGAGACCCAGTACTTC
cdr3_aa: CASSMTGGWETQYF

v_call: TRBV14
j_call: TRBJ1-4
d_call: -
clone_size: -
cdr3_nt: TGTGCCAGCAGCAACCCACCGGGTGGAAAGACTGAAAAACTGTTTTTT
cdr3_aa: CASSNPPGGKTEKLFF

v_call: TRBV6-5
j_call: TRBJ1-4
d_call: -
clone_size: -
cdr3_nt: TGTGCCAGCAGTTACTCGCCAGGGGATGAAAAACTGTTTTTT
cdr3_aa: CASSYSPGDEKLFF

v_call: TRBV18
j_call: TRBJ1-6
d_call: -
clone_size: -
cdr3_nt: TGTGCCAGCTCAGCGACCGGGGGGGCAGCCAGTTCACCCCTCCACTTT
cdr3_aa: CASSATGGAASSPLHF